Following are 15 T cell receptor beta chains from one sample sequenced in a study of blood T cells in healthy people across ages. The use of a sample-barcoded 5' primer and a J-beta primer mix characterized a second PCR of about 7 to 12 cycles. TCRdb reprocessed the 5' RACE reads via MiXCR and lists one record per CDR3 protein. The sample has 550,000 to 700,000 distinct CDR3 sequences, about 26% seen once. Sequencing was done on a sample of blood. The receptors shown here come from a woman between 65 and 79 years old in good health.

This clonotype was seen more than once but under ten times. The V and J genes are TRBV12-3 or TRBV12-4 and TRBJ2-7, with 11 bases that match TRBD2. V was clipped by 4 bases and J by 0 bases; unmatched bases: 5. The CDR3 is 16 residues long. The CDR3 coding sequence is TGTGCCAGCAGTTCTATAGCGGGGGGGGTCTCCTACGAGCAGTACTTC. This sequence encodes CASSSIAGGVSYEQYF.

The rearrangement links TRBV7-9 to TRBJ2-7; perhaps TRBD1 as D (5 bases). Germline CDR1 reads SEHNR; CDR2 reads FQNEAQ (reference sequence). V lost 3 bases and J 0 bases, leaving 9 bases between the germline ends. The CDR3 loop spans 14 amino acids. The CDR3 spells CASSFSQASYEQYF. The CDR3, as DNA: TGTGCCAGCAGCTTTTCACAGGCCTCCTACGAGCAGTACTTC.

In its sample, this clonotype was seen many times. DNA for the CDR3: TGCAGTGCTAACCATGGACAGGGACTCACTGAAGCTTTCTTT. Translating it yields CSANHGQGLTEAFF. V gene TRBV20-1 combines with J gene TRBJ1-1; 8 positions match TRBD1. Germline loops: CDR1 DFQATT, CDR2 SNEGSKA (reference sequence). CDR3 length: 14 amino acids. V shed 4 bases, J shed 4 bases, and the junction held 8 bases outside the gene matches.

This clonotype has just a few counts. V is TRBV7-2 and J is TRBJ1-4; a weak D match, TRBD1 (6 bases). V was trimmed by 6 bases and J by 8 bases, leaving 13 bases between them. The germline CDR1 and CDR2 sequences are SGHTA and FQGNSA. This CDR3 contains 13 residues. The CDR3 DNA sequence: TGTGCCAGCAGGCAAACAGGGCCGGAAAAACTGTTTTTT. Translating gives CASRQTGPEKLFF.

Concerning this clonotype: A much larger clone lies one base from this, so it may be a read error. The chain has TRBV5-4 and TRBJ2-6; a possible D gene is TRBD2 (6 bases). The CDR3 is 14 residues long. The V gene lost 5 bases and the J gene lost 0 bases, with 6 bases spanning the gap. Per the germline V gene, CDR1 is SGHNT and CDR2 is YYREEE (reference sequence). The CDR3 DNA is TGTGCCAGCAGGCGGGGCTCTGGGGCCAACGTCCTGACTTTC. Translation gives CASRRGSGANVLTF.

The CDR3 DNA follows: TGTGCCAGCAGCCAGAACAGAGTGGGTTCGGAGACCCAGTACTTC. This codes for CASSQNRVGSETQYF. The chain employs TRBV7-2 and TRBJ2-5; D is undetermined. Trimming took 5 bases from V and 5 from J, leaving 18 bases between them. The CDR3 has 15 residues. Germline V lookup: CDR1 SGHTA, CDR2 FQGNSA.

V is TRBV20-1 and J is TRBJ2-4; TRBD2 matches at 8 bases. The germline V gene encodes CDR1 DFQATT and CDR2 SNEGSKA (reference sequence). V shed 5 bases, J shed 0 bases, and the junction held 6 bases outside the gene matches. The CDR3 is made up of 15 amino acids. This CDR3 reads CSAHSSGGAKNIQYF. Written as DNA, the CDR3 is TGCAGTGCTCATTCCAGCGGGGGAGCCAAAAACATTCAGTACTTC.

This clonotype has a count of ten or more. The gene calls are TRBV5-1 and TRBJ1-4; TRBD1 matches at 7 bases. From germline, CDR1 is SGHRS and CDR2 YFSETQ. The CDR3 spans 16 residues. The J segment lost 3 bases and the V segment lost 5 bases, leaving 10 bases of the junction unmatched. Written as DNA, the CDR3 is TGCGCCAGCAGTTCCGGTTTCGGGACAGCTAATGAAAAACTGTTTTTT. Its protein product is CASSSGFGTANEKLFF.

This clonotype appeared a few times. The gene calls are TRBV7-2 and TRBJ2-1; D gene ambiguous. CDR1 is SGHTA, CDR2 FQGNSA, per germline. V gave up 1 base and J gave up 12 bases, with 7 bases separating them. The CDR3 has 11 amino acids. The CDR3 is CASSLGDAQFF. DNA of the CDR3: TGTGCCAGCAGCTTAGGAGATGCGCAGTTCTTC.

The CDR3 sequence is CASKNTGEQFF. CDR3 in DNA: TGTGCCAGCAAGAATACGGGGGAGCAGTTCTTC. This chain connects TRBV28 to TRBJ2-1; D is perhaps TRBD2 (5 bases). Trimming left V 7 bases short and J 10 bases short, with 11 bases between. There are 11 residues in the CDR3. CDR1 and CDR2 from the germline V gene are MDHEN and SYDVKM.

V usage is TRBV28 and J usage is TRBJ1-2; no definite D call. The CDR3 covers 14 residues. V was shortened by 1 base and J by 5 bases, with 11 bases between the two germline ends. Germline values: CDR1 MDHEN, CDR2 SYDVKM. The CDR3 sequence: CASSLFNPAYGYTF. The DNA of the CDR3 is TGTGCCAGCAGTTTATTCAATCCGGCGTATGGCTACACCTTC.

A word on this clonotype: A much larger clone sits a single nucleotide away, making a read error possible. For the CDR3, the DNA is TGCAGTGCTAGAGATGTAGCGGGGGATAACGTCATTCAGTTCTTC. Protein product: CSARDVAGDNVIQFF. The chain links TRBV20-1 to TRBJ2-4; 9 nucleotides match TRBD2. The J call could be wrong; TRBJ2-1 is a better fit for the DNA end. The CDR3 consists of 15 residues. Germline CDR1 and CDR2: DFQATT and SNEGSKA (reference sequence).

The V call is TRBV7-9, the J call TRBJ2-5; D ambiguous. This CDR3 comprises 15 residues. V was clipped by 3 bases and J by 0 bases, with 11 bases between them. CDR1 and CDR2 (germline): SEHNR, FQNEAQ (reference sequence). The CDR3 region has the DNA TGTGCCAGCAGCTTTGTACGGGCTAACCAAGAGACCCAGTACTTC. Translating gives CASSFVRANQETQYF. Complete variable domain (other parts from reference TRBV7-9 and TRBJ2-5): DTGVSQNPRHKITKRGQNVTFRCDPISEHNRLYWYRQTLGQGPEFLTYFQNEAQLEKSRLLSDRFSAERPKGSFSTLEIQRTEQGDSAMYLCASSFVRANQETQYFGPGTRLLVL.

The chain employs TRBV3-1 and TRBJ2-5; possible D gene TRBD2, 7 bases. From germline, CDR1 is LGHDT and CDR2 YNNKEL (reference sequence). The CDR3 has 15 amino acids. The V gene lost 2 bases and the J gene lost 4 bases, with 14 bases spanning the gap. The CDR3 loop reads CASSQRGGGPETQYF. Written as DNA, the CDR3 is TGTGCCAGCAGCCAAAGGGGGGGCGGGCCAGAGACCCAGTACTTC.

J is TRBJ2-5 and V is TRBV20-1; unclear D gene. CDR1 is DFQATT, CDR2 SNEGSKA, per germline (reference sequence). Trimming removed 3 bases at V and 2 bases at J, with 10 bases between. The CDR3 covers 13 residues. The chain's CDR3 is CSASGWEQETQYF. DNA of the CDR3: TGCAGTGCTAGCGGGTGGGAACAAGAGACCCAGTACTTC.